A selection of T cell receptor beta chains follows, all from one sample in a study of T cell responses to AZD1222 COVID-19 vaccine. Clones were read by immunoSEQ multiplex PCR, and TCRdb kept only the in-frame ones, dropping some. Altogether some 150,000 clones are present, around 89% being singletons, with the ten largest covering around 3%. The material was peripheral blood, obtained on day 0 of AZD1222 vaccination. The receptor set was obtained from an adult in good health. Both conserved end residues are part of each CDR3.

TRBV7-6 | CASSLAEQGVGKNIQYF
TRBV7-2 | CASSFRTSPDTQYF
TRBV4-3 | CASSQYRGSGNTIYF
TRBV5-1 | CASSPLTSGGQNNEQFF
TRBV7-9 | CASSLVGQISPLHF
TRBV7-2 | CASSSTAGSGNTIYF
TRBV6-5 | CASRTTAGVGTEAFF
TRBV25-1 | CASSSRGFNTGELFF
TRBV2 | CATRQGTNYGYTF
TRBV2 | CASRVSSTANTEAFF
TRBV6-5 | CASSYAMGGGTEKLFF
TRBV19 | CASSIRGLNTGELFF
TRBV28 | CASSLGQVEQPQHF
TRBV28 | CASTLGGDYGYTF
TRBV27 | CASSYTSGFNSPLHF
TRBV27 | CASSWWTEGGDSPLHF
TRBV9 | CASSALTGGRTEAFF
TRBV4-3 | CASSQDVGGGQPQHF
TRBV7-2 | CASSLFTGGGMETQYF
TRBV7-2 | CASSFPRTGNTIYF
TRBV7-2 | CASSEGRVTTNEQFF
TRBV5-6 | CASSLAGAGGAKNIQYF
TRBV4-1 | CASSPHASPANYGYTF
TRBV6-2/TRBV6-3 | CASSLTGINTQYF
TRBV5-1 | CASSLAGQGLETQYF
TRBV19 | CASSKRGRAFF
TRBV10-3 | CAISESGGYSNQPQHF
TRBV14 | CASSQPRGPLYF
TRBV7-6 | CASSLGQGAINTEAFF
TRBV4-2 | CASSPTDDSNQPQHF
TRBV16 | CASSPYAASDTQYF
TRBV27 | CASSPGQYNEQFF
TRBV7-8 | CASGLAGDNEQFF
TRBV7-9 | CASSLTGGLENIQYF
TRBV7-2 | CASSSQGAGAGANVLTF
TRBV7-9 | CASSLAGADTGELFF
TRBV14 | CASTKGGITGELFF
TRBV5-1 | CASSLSSPVGEQYF